This passage covers 24 T cell receptor beta chains from one sample sequenced in a study of blood T cell repertoires in COVID-19. Sequenced by immunoSEQ multiplex PCR; TCRdb stores in-frame clones only, minus some. The profile shows roughly 76,000 clones, roughly four fifths of them singletons. Sequencing input: peripheral blood. The receptors were sampled from a man in his 70s with acute or convalescent COVID-19.

On this clone itself: A read error may account for a junction end that differs from germline. The rearrangement joins TRBV7-3 to TRBJ1-1; tentatively, D is TRBD1 (5 bases). Germline CDR1 and CDR2: SGHTA and FQGTGA. The CDR3 is 15 residues long. CDR3 nucleotides: TGTGCCAGCAGCTTAATAGGGACTGGGAACTCTGAAGCTTTCTTT. This encodes CASSLIGTGNSEAFF. Full variable domain (rest looked up from reference TRBV7-3 and TRBJ1-1): GAGVSQTPSNKVTEKGKYVELRCDPISGHTALYWYRQSLGQGPEFLIYFQGTGAADDSGLPNDRFFAVRPEGSVSTLKIQRTERGDSAVYLCASSLIGTGNSEAFFGQGTRLTVV.

V gene TRBV19 combines with J gene TRBJ2-6; 8 nucleotides match TRBD1. The length of the CDR3 is 16 residues. Germline assignment: CDR1 LNHDA and CDR2 SQIVND (reference sequence). The trim removed 7 bases at V and 2 bases at J, leaving 7 bases unmatched. This CDR3 reads CASKRQGATGANVLTF. The CDR3 DNA follows: TGTGCCAGTAAGAGGCAGGGGGCGACTGGGGCCAACGTCCTGACTTTC. The whole variable domain, remainder taken from reference TRBV19 and TRBJ2-6, is DGGITQSPKYLFRKEGQNVTLSCEQNLNHDAMYWYRQDPGQGLRLIYYSQIVNDFQKGDIAEGYSVSREKKESFPLTVTSAQKNPTAFYLCASKRQGATGANVLTFGAGSRLTVL.

This chain uses TRBV9 with TRBJ2-2; 7 nucleotides align to TRBD1. The CDR3 loop spans 17 amino acids. Germline trimming cut 1 base from V and 0 bases from J; bases unmatched to any gene: 6. CDR1 is SGDLS, CDR2 YYNGEE, per germline. This chain's CDR3 is CASSVPQGVPNTGELFF. DNA of the CDR3: TGTGCCAGCAGCGTACCCCAGGGGGTCCCGAACACCGGGGAGCTGTTTTTT.

About this clone itself: Other DNA sequences in this specimen translate into the identical CDR3. The CDR3 loop reads CASSPGETQYF. CDR3 DNA: TGTGCCAGCAGCCCGGGGGAGACCCAGTACTTC. The chain carries TRBV7-6 and TRBJ2-5; D possibly corresponds to TRBD2 (5 bases). V dropped 5 bases and J dropped 5 bases, with 6 bases sitting between them. The CDR3 loop spans 11 amino acids. Germline values: CDR1 SGHVS, CDR2 FNYEAQ. Based on the CDR3 plus reference TRBV7-6 and TRBJ2-5, the full variable domain is GAGVSQSPRYKVTKRGQDVALRCDPISGHVSLYWYRQALGQGPEFLTYFNYEAQQDKSGLPNDRFSAERPEGSISTLTIQRTEQRDSAMYRCASSPGETQYFGPGTRLLVL.

This clone turned up a few times. This sequence joins TRBV18 and TRBJ1-4; no firm D call. Germline-derived CDR1 and CDR2 are KGHSH and LQKENI. The CDR3 consists of 14 residues. The ends were cut back, 4 bases at V and 3 bases at J, with 9 bases in the middle. The CDR3 nucleotides read TGTGCCAGCTCACTCCGGGAGGCTAATGAAAAACTGTTTTTT. It yields the protein CASSLREANEKLFF.

This clone appeared a few times. V is TRBV5-5 and J is TRBJ2-7, with 11 bases fitting TRBD2. This CDR3 region has 15 residues. CDR1 SGHKS and CDR2 YYEKEE come from the germline V gene (reference sequence). The J segment lost 6 bases and the V segment lost 3 bases, leaving 8 bases of the junction unmatched. In DNA form, the CDR3 reads TGTGCCAGCAGCTGTCGACTAGCGGGACCGGGCGAGCAGTACTTC. Translation: CASSCRLAGPGEQYF.

This chain connects TRBV7-8 to TRBJ2-5; a weak D match, TRBD2 (6 bases). The CDR3 is made up of 13 amino acids. V gave up 3 bases and J gave up 9 bases, with 14 bases separating them. The germline V gene has CDR1 SGHVS and CDR2 FQNEAQ. The CDR3 sequence: CASSFQGSGAQYF. The CDR3 region has the DNA TGTGCCAGCAGCTTTCAAGGTTCGGGGGCCCAGTACTTC.

The CDR3 nucleotides are TGTGCCAGCAGCCAAGAAAGGTTGGGGAGGGGTAGCAATCAGCCCCAGCATTTT. It yields the protein CASSQERLGRGSNQPQHF. The chain links TRBV4-2 to TRBJ1-5; possibly TRBD1 for D (5 bases). The CDR3 contains 18 residues. The V gene's germline CDR1 is LGHNA and CDR2 YNFKEQ. Trimming cost V 0 bases and J 0 bases, with 15 bases left between them.

A few counts support this clone. The chain links TRBV2 to TRBJ1-5; D unclear. Looked up from germline, CDR1 is SNHLY and CDR2 is FYNNEI. The CDR3 covers 15 residues. The V end was cut by 7 bases, the J end by 4 bases, with 17 bases between. The CDR3 reads CASKQYLGRNQPQHF. CDR3 bases: TGTGCCAGCAAACAGTACTTGGGCCGAAATCAGCCCCAGCATTTT.

This clone was picked up a small number of times. The chain recombines TRBV6-6 with TRBJ2-7; D call uncertain. The CDR3 totals 15 residues. Germline V lookup: CDR1 MNHNY, CDR2 SVGAGI (reference sequence). The V and J ends lost 3 bases and 1 base respectively, with 13 bases between them. DNA for the CDR3: TGTGCCAGCAGTTATACGACGGGTCTATCCTACGAGCAGTACTTC. It yields the protein CASSYTTGLSYEQYF.

This clone was seen just once. The chain combines TRBV12-3 or TRBV12-4 with TRBJ1-2, with TRBD1 identical over 11 bases. The CDR3 extends over 12 amino acids. Germline trimming cut 6 bases from V and 7 bases from J; bases unmatched to any gene: 1. The CDR3 DNA sequence: TGTGCCAGCAGGGGGACAGGGGGTGGCTACACCTTC. Its translation is CASRGTGGGYTF.

V and J are TRBV11-1 and TRBJ1-5; D unresolved. The V gene lost 5 bases and the J gene lost 4 bases, with 9 bases spanning the gap. The CDR3 length is 13 residues. Germline loops: CDR1 SGHAT, CDR2 FQDESV (reference sequence). The CDR3 DNA is TGTGCCAGCAGCCTGCGTGAAAATCAGCCCCAGCATTTT. Translating it yields CASSLRENQPQHF.

The rearrangement uses TRBV3-1 (or the pseudogene TRBV3-2) and TRBJ1-5; D ambiguous. Germline V lookup: CDR1 LGHDT, CDR2 YNNKEL (reference sequence). There are 14 residues in the CDR3. Trimming pared 1 base from V and 3 bases from J, leaving 7 bases between. In nucleotides, the CDR3 is TGTGCCAGCAGCCAAGCGGGAGTCAATCAGCCCCAGCATTTT. This sequence encodes CASSQAGVNQPQHF.

This clone was found a few times. The junction departs from germline at one end; a sequencing error may be responsible. The rearrangement uses TRBV6-2 or TRBV6-3 and TRBJ1-6; TRBD1 is a possible D gene (5 bases). The germline V gene encodes CDR1 MNHEY and CDR2 SVGEGT. This CDR3 is built from 15 residues. CDR3 residues: CASSLQGPYNSPLHF. Written as DNA, the CDR3 is TGTGCCAGCAGTCTCCAGGGTCCCTACAATTCACCCCTCCACTTT.

This sequence joins TRBV2 and TRBJ1-1; D remains ambiguous. This CDR3 has 13 amino acids. V was clipped by 3 bases and J by 4 bases, with 9 bases between them. CDR1 SNHLY and CDR2 FYNNEI come from the germline V gene. The CDR3 is CASSDPPSTEAFF. Written as DNA, the CDR3 is TGTGCCAGCAGTGATCCACCCAGCACTGAAGCTTTCTTT.

The chain carries TRBV18 and TRBJ2-5; D perhaps matches TRBD2 (5 bases). The germline V gene has CDR1 KGHSH and CDR2 LQKENI. The CDR3 runs to 14 residues. Trimming left V 2 bases short and J 4 bases short, with 11 bases between. CDR3 region: CASSPRREGETQYF. DNA for the CDR3: TGTGCCAGCTCACCAAGGAGAGAGGGAGAGACCCAGTACTTC.

The chain links TRBV9 to TRBJ2-3, with 11 bases identical to TRBD2. The CDR3 is 17 amino acids. Germline V lookup: CDR1 SGDLS, CDR2 YYNGEE. V lost 1 base to trimming and J lost 3 bases; unmatched junction nucleotides: 7. CDR3 region: CASSVFALAGGTDTQYF. The CDR3 nucleotides are TGTGCCAGCAGCGTATTCGCCCTAGCGGGAGGAACAGATACGCAGTATTTT.

The V and J genes are TRBV28 and TRBJ2-3; 10 bases map to TRBD2. The V gene end was trimmed by 3 bases and the J gene end by 0 bases; junction bases not matched to a gene: 6. Germline values: CDR1 MDHEN, CDR2 SYDVKM. The CDR3 has 17 residues. CDR3 region: CASSFTTSGISTDTQYF. The CDR3 DNA sequence: TGTGCCAGCAGTTTTACAACTAGCGGGATAAGCACAGATACGCAGTATTTT.

This rearrangement joins TRBV2 to TRBJ2-7; no clear D gene. Trimming left V 7 bases short and J 6 bases short, with 10 bases between. The CDR3 is 11 residues long. CDR1 and CDR2 from the germline V gene are SNHLY and FYNNEI. The chain's CDR3 is CASNKLAEQYF. For the CDR3, the DNA is TGTGCCAGCAATAAACTCGCCGAGCAGTACTTC.

The rearrangement links TRBV3-1 (or the pseudogene TRBV3-2) to TRBJ2-7, with D uncertain. This CDR3 comprises 14 residues. The V end lost 1 base, the J end lost 6 bases, and 13 bases lay between the germline ends. The germline gives CDR1 LGHDT, CDR2 YNNKEL (reference sequence). The CDR3 spells CASSQGHQAGEQYF. The CDR3 nucleotides are TGTGCCAGCAGCCAAGGACACCAGGCCGGCGAGCAGTACTTC.

The table lists this clone with a count of one. V usage is TRBV7-9 and J usage is TRBJ2-7, with 13 bases matching TRBD2. Germline-derived CDR1 and CDR2 are SEHNR and FQNEAQ (reference sequence). Unmatched junction bases numbered 5, after V lost 4 bases and J lost 5 bases. The length of the CDR3 is 15 residues. The CDR3 region has the DNA TGTGCCAGCAGCTGGACTAGCGGGAGCAAGGACGAGCAGTACTTC. It translates to CASSWTSGSKDEQYF.

The chain is built from TRBV3-1 (or the pseudogene TRBV3-2) and TRBJ2-3, with 13 bases aligning to TRBD2. This CDR3 contains 16 residues. From germline, CDR1 is LGHDT and CDR2 YNNKEL (reference sequence). V was clipped by 4 bases and J by 5 bases; unmatched bases: 6. The CDR3 DNA sequence: TGTGCCAGCAGCCCTGGACTAGCGGGAGCCGGAGATACGCAGTATTTT. Encoded protein: CASSPGLAGAGDTQYF.

The sample holds a few counts of this clone. CDR3 sequence: CASSLEDRGYSGAFF. CDR3 coding DNA: TGCGCCAGCAGCTTGGAGGACAGGGGATATTCAGGGGCTTTCTTT. This rearrangement joins TRBV5-1 to TRBJ1-1, with 9 positions matching TRBD1. This CDR3 has 15 amino acids. CDR1 is SGHRS, CDR2 YFSETQ, per germline. V lost 0 bases, J lost 11 bases, and 11 bases stayed unmatched. Full variable domain (remainder filled in from reference TRBV5-1 and TRBJ1-1): KAGVTQTPRYLIKTRGQQVTLSCSPISGHRSVSWYQQTPGQGLQFLFEYFSETQRNKGNFPGRFSGRQFSNSRSEMNVSTLELGDSALYLCASSLEDRGYSGAFFGQGTRLTVV.

The V and J genes are TRBV7-8 and TRBJ1-1; no clear D gene. CDR3 length: 15 residues. Deletions cut 0 bases from V and 0 bases from J, with 8 bases between. Germline V CDR1 and CDR2: SGHVS, FQNEAQ. DNA for the CDR3: TGTGCCAGCAGCTTAGCGCTGTCAGTGAACACTGAAGCTTTCTTT. It codes for CASSLALSVNTEAFF.